These 25 T cell receptor beta chains originate from one sample sequenced in a study of post-analysis software for immune sequencing data. Study conclusions and caveats: The five TRBV segments detected at higher frequency in patients than in controls included TRBV5-6, TRBV5-1 and TRBV20-1.

Their target antigens are unknown. Every TCR beta cDNA library bore unique molecular identifiers. One entry per CDR3 protein, called by TCRdb with MiXCR from the PCR reads. The sample records 750,000 to 900,000 distinct CDR3 sequences, around 46% being singletons. The specimen was blood. These receptor sequences come from a girl aged 10-17 years with multiple sclerosis.

The chain is built from TRBV20-1 and TRBJ2-7; D might be TRBD2 (6 bases). The CDR3 is 14 residues long. The V end was cut by 1 base, the J end by 1 base, with 11 bases between. The germline V gene has CDR1 DFQATT and CDR2 SNEGSKA (reference sequence). The CDR3 bases are TGCAGTGCTAGAGGGGGGGTGTTGTCCTACGAGCAGTACTTC. Translation gives CSARGGVLSYEQYF.

The CDR3 DNA reads TGCAGCGTTGAAGCAATCGGAAACGAGCAGTACTTC. Translated, it gives CSVEAIGNEQYF. The chain couples TRBV29-1 to TRBJ2-7, with D hard to call. The germline CDR1 and CDR2 sequences are SQVTM and ANQGSEA. Trimming took 1 base from V and 5 from J, leaving 9 bases between them. The CDR3 totals 12 residues.

The chain recombines TRBV3-1 with TRBJ2-1, with 9 bases identical to TRBD2. From germline, CDR1 is LGHDT and CDR2 YNNKEL (reference sequence). V was pared by 0 bases and J by 14 bases, with 8 bases of the junction left unmatched. CDR3 size: 14 residues. Here the CDR3 DNA reads TGTGCCAGCAGCCAAGATTCACGCGGGAGGGCGAAGTTCTTC. As protein: CASSQDSRGRAKFF.

V usage is TRBV29-1 and J usage is TRBJ1-1, with TRBD1 identical over 7 bases. V lost 4 bases to trimming and J lost 5 bases; unmatched junction nucleotides: 13. The CDR3 totals 15 residues. Germline V gives CDR1 SQVTM, CDR2 ANQGSEA. The CDR3 protein is CSVAPLAGGRTEAFF. CDR3 coding DNA: TGCAGCGTTGCGCCCCTGGCAGGGGGTAGGACTGAAGCTTTCTTT.

The rearrangement links TRBV7-9 to TRBJ2-5; D possibly matches TRBD1 or TRBD2 (5 bases each). CDR1 is SEHNR and CDR2 is FQNEAQ in the germline V gene (reference sequence). This CDR3 region has 15 residues. Trimming left V 5 bases short and J 1 base short, with 14 bases between. In nucleotides, the CDR3 is TGTGCCAGCAGCCGGCCGGGACGGACCCAAGAGACCCAGTACTTC. Protein: CASSRPGRTQETQYF.

This clonotype was picked up a small number of times. This CDR3 is CASSPGTTYNEQFF. In DNA form, the CDR3 reads TGTGCCAGCTCACCCGGGACAACCTACAATGAGCAGTTCTTC. The V gene is TRBV18, the J gene TRBJ2-1; D is possibly TRBD1 (6 bases). The CDR3 consists of 14 residues. CDR1 and CDR2 (germline): KGHSH, LQKENI. The germline V and J ends were trimmed by 3 bases and 2 bases, with 8 bases remaining between them.

The chain recombines TRBV5-1 with TRBJ2-3, with a possible D match to TRBD2 (5 bases). Trimming left V 4 bases short and J 0 bases short, with 9 bases between. In germline, CDR1 is SGHRS, CDR2 YFSETQ. The length of the CDR3 is 14 residues. The CDR3 DNA follows: TGCGCCAGCAGCGGACCGGGGAGCACAGATACGCAGTATTTT. It codes for CASSGPGSTDTQYF.

The chain links TRBV3-1 to TRBJ2-1, with 12 bases that match TRBD2. The CDR3 extends over 14 amino acids. The germline gives CDR1 LGHDT, CDR2 YNNKEL (reference sequence). The V segment lost 2 bases and the J segment 8 bases; nucleotides outside the gene matches: 1. Written as DNA, the CDR3 is TGTGCCAGCAGCCAACCTAGCGGGAGGGATGAGCAGTTCTTC. Translating gives CASSQPSGRDEQFF.

The rearrangement links TRBV12-3 or TRBV12-4 to TRBJ1-4; D is uncertain. The CDR3 spans 14 residues. The germline V and J ends were trimmed by 3 bases and 3 bases, with 8 bases remaining between them. CDR3 residues: CASSFGSANEKLFF. CDR3 coding DNA: TGTGCCAGCAGTTTTGGCAGCGCTAATGAAAAACTGTTTTTT.

This clonotype was found a few times. The rearrangement links TRBV7-2 to TRBJ2-3; D gene ambiguous. V was shortened by 4 bases and J by 4 bases, with 9 bases between the two germline ends. CDR3 length: 13 amino acids. Germline V gives CDR1 SGHTA, CDR2 FQGNSA. CDR3 coding DNA: TGTGCCAGCAGCTCCGGACGGCCAGATACGCAGTATTTT. It specifies CASSSGRPDTQYF.

This clonotype was observed a few times. The chain carries TRBV5-1 and TRBJ1-2, with D maybe TRBD1 (5 bases). This CDR3 is built from 15 residues. Germline values: CDR1 SGHRS, CDR2 YFSETQ. V lost 4 bases to trimming and J lost 6 bases, with 19 bases between them. The CDR3, as DNA: TGCGCCAGCAGCCCTGGGACCGCCCGGTGGGATGGCTACACCTTC. Its protein is CASSPGTARWDGYTF. The full variable domain, with the rest looked up from reference TRBV5-1 and TRBJ1-2, is KAGVTQTPRYLIKTRGQQVTLSCSPISGHRSVSWYQQTPGQGLQFLFEYFSETQRNKGNFPGRFSGRQFSNSRSEMNVSTLELGDSALYLCASSPGTARWDGYTFGSGTRLTVV.

The chain uses TRBV25-1 and TRBJ2-5, with D perhaps matching TRBD2 (6 bases). CDR1 and CDR2 from the germline V gene are MGHDK and SYGVNS. The CDR3 loop spans 13 amino acids. The V and J ends lost 2 bases and 11 bases respectively, with 15 bases between them. The DNA for the CDR3 is TGTGCCAGCAGTGAAGGGGGGTTCGGAGAGCAGTACTTC. Its translation is CASSEGGFGEQYF.

V is TRBV24-1 and J is TRBJ2-1; 8 nucleotides align to TRBD1. With 3 bases clipped from V and 4 bases from J, the junction kept 4 bases outside the gene matches. In germline, CDR1 is KGHDR, CDR2 SFDVKD. The CDR3 consists of 15 residues. CDR3 nucleotides: TGTGCCACCAGTGATGAAAACAGGGGGTACAATGAGCAGTTCTTC. Protein sequence: CATSDENRGYNEQFF.

The gene calls are TRBV5-1 and TRBJ1-2; 7 nucleotides agree with TRBD1. This CDR3 is 14 amino acids long. The V gene's germline CDR1 is SGHRS and CDR2 YFSETQ. Unmatched junction bases numbered 2, after V lost 3 bases and J lost 0 bases. As DNA, the CDR3 is TGCGCCAGCAGCTGGGACAGCACTAACTATGGCTACACCTTC. Translation: CASSWDSTNYGYTF.

V and J are TRBV7-3 and TRBJ2-1, with D hard to call. The CDR3 sequence is 14 residues long. Between the trimmed V and J ends, which lost 0 bases and 9 bases, there was a span of 12 bases. Germline V gene lookup returns CDR1 SGHTA and CDR2 FQGTGA. The CDR3 bases are TGTGCCAGCAGCTTAACGTTTGGCAGAGGTGAGCAGTTCTTC. Encoded protein: CASSLTFGRGEQFF.

The chain links TRBV25-1 to TRBJ1-2, with TRBD1 matching over 11 bases. Germline V lookup: CDR1 MGHDK, CDR2 SYGVNS. The CDR3 spans 17 residues. The trim removed 1 base at V and 4 bases at J, leaving 8 bases unmatched. CDR3 amino acids: CASSESRTGGLLYGYTF. CDR3 nucleotide sequence: TGTGCCAGCAGTGAATCCCGGACAGGGGGCCTCCTCTATGGCTACACCTTC.

Worth noting for this clonotype: At one boundary the junction diverges from the germline segment, which might be a read error. This chain joins TRBV5-1 and TRBJ2-5, with 8 bases aligning to TRBD1. The CDR3 sequence is 16 residues long. Germline V gene data show CDR1 as SGHRS and CDR2 as YFSETQ. CDR3 in amino acids: CASSLEGQGWEETQYF. The CDR3 DNA is TGCGCCAGCAGTTTGGAAGGACAGGGTTGGGAAGAGACCCAGTACTTC.

About this clonotype itself: An end of the junction differs from the germline gene, which may be a read error. V gene TRBV9 combines with J gene TRBJ2-7; D gene unclear. Germline lookup yields CDR1 SGDLS and CDR2 YYNGEE. CDR3 length: 15 residues. CDR3 coding DNA: TGTGCCAGCAGCGTAGCCCCCCAGAGCTCCCACGAGCAGTACTTC. It yields the protein CASSVAPQSSHEQYF.

This chain uses TRBV24-1 with TRBJ2-7; unclear D gene. V lost 3 bases, J lost 2 bases, and 7 bases lay in between. The CDR3 runs 13 residues. From germline, CDR1 is KGHDR and CDR2 SFDVKD. In DNA, the CDR3 is TGTGCCACCAGTGATCAGAATCCCTACGAGCAGTACTTC. This sequence encodes CATSDQNPYEQYF.

The gene calls are TRBV12-3 or TRBV12-4 and TRBJ1-2; D uncertain. The CDR3 consists of 13 residues. V was shortened by 2 bases and J by 4 bases, with 8 bases between the two germline ends. The CDR3 reads CASSLLGLYGYTF. The CDR3 DNA is TGTGCCAGCAGTTTACTGGGCCTCTATGGCTACACCTTC.

V usage is TRBV30 and J usage is TRBJ2-7; the D gene could be TRBD1 or TRBD2 (5 bases each). The CDR3 contains 17 residues. Trimming took 0 bases from V and 2 from J, leaving 20 bases between them. The germline CDR1 and CDR2 sequences are GTSNPN and SVGIG (reference sequence). Written as DNA, the CDR3 is TGTGCCTGGAGTGTAGGGTCAGACAGTCGGGGTGCCTACGAGCAGTACTTC. Protein: CAWSVGSDSRGAYEQYF.

The chain couples TRBV11-2 to TRBJ1-5; D is undetermined. Deletions cut 2 bases from V and 0 bases from J, with 26 bases between. Germline V gene data show CDR1 as SGHAT and CDR2 as FQNNGV. CDR3 length: 21 residues. CDR3 DNA sequence: TGTGCCAGCAGCTTACGTCCGCCCGACGGTGGGATTCTCGGTAGCAATCAGCCCCAGCATTTT. It encodes CASSLRPPDGGILGSNQPQHF.

V and J are TRBV20-1 and TRBJ1-2, with 7 bases fitting TRBD1. With V trimmed by 3 bases and J by 4 bases, 5 bases remained unmatched. Per germline, CDR1 DFQATT and CDR2 SNEGSKA (reference sequence). The CDR3 runs 13 residues. Here the CDR3 reads CSASLTGIYGYTF. The CDR3 DNA is TGCAGTGCTAGCTTGACAGGGATCTATGGCTACACCTTC.

A note on this clonotype: Germline is not matched at one junction end, which may reflect a read error. The chain combines TRBV28 with TRBJ2-1; 8 nucleotides line up with TRBD2. CDR3 length equals 17 residues. Germline CDR1 is MDHEN and CDR2 is SYDVKM. The CDR3 nucleotides are TGTGCCAGCCGTTTTGGGACCGGGAGGGCGGCCTACAATGAGCAGTTCTTC. It is translated as CASRFGTGRAAYNEQFF.

The rearrangement links TRBV27 to TRBJ2-7; D call uncertain. CDR1 is MNHEY and CDR2 is SMNVEV in the germline V gene (reference sequence). V gave up 6 bases and J gave up 0 bases, with 15 bases separating them. This CDR3 spans 15 amino acids. CDR3 in amino acids: CASRVGDKSSYEQYF. Written as DNA, the CDR3 is TGTGCCAGCAGGGTCGGCGACAAGAGCTCCTACGAGCAGTACTTC.